The next 20 T cell receptor beta chains were all read from a single sample in a study of response to subunit inactivated influenza vaccine. TCRdb reanalysed the RT-PCR reads using MiXCR and keeps one entry per CDR3 protein. Here the sample spans hundreds of thousands of distinct CDR3 sequences, about 14% being singletons. Here the sequenced sample was PBMCs from blood, taken around 15 days before vaccination. These receptors were obtained from a man between 50 and 59 years old who received an inactivated influenza vaccine.

This chain links TRBV5-1 with TRBJ2-5, with 7 bases that match TRBD1. The CDR3 has 16 amino acids. Germline CDR1 is SGHRS and CDR2 is YFSETQ. V dropped 4 bases and J dropped 2; count of bases not matched to a gene: 11. Here the CDR3 reads CASSANYRDRQETQYF. For the CDR3, the DNA is TGCGCCAGCAGCGCAAACTACCGGGACAGACAAGAGACCCAGTACTTC.

This clonotype was seen a handful of times. The rearrangement uses TRBV12-3 or TRBV12-4 and TRBJ2-5, with D maybe TRBD2 (5 bases). Trimming took off 5 bases at V and 0 bases at J, with 10 bases between the two ends. The CDR3 is 14 residues long. The CDR3 nucleotides read TGTGCCAGCAGTAAGGAGGCGTACCAAGAGACCCAGTACTTC. This sequence encodes CASSKEAYQETQYF.

The rearrangement joins TRBV30 to TRBJ2-3; 10 positions match TRBD2. Germline V CDR1 and CDR2: GTSNPN, SVGIG (reference sequence). J lost 5 bases, V lost 0 bases, and 11 bases had no gene match. The CDR3 totals 17 residues. CDR3 bases: TGTGCCTGGAGTGTAAACAGAGTTAGCGGGAGGCTAGATACGCAGTATTTT. As protein: CAWSVNRVSGRLDTQYF.

This clonotype was counted between two and nine times. The chain is built from TRBV2 and TRBJ2-4; no clear D gene. V lost 1 base and J lost 5, with 9 bases in between. CDR1 and CDR2 from the germline V gene are SNHLY and FYNNEI. The CDR3 contains 14 residues. CDR3 nucleotides: TGTGCCAGCAGTGAAGACAGTAGCCAAAACATTCAGTACTTC. Residues: CASSEDSSQNIQYF.

This clonotype was detected ten times or more. The chain is built from TRBV7-2 and TRBJ2-4; D gene unclear. V was shortened by 6 bases and J by 0 bases, with 12 bases between the two germline ends. The germline gives CDR1 SGHTA, CDR2 FQGNSA. This CDR3 has 15 residues. CDR3 amino acids: CASSSYDLAKNIQYF. DNA for the CDR3: TGTGCCAGCAGTTCCTACGATCTAGCCAAAAACATTCAGTACTTC.

There are a few counts of this clonotype. V and J are TRBV6-2 or TRBV6-3 and TRBJ2-3; 13 bases align to TRBD2. Germline-derived CDR1 and CDR2 are MNHEY and SVGEGT. The CDR3 consists of 16 residues. J gave up 7 bases and V 6 bases, and 10 bases lay outside the gene matches. Written as DNA, the CDR3 is TGTGCCAGCAGCCGGACTAGCGGGGGTATCTCAAATACGCAGTATTTT. Its protein is CASSRTSGGISNTQYF.

This clonotype has only a few counts. The rearrangement links TRBV6-2 or TRBV6-3 to TRBJ2-5; tentatively, D is TRBD2 (5 bases). Germline loops: CDR1 MNHEY, CDR2 SVGEGT. The CDR3 loop spans 14 amino acids. With 8 bases removed from V and 3 bases from J, the gap between germline ends came to 16 bases. Here the CDR3 DNA reads TGTGCCAGCGAAAAGTATATGGGAGAAGAGACCCAGTACTTC. The encoded protein is CASEKYMGEETQYF.

The chain recombines TRBV7-8 with TRBJ2-1; D is uncertain. Germline V gene data show CDR1 as SGHVS and CDR2 as FQNEAQ. Trimming took off 5 bases at V and 0 bases at J, with 11 bases between the two ends. The CDR3 sequence is 15 residues long. CDR3 in DNA: TGTGCCAGCAGCGTTAGGGTATCCTCCTACAATGAGCAGTTCTTC. Amino acid sequence: CASSVRVSSYNEQFF.

This clonotype was found a few times. The chain combines TRBV11-2 with TRBJ2-7; 8 nucleotides line up with TRBD2. This CDR3 contains 16 residues. V trimming: 5 bases; J trimming: 5 bases; junction bases outside the gene matches: 14. The germline gives CDR1 SGHAT, CDR2 FQNNGV. CDR3 nucleotides: TGTGCCAGCAGCCCAAATAGGGGACTAGGCTTCCACGAGCAGTACTTC. Its translation: CASSPNRGLGFHEQYF.

This clonotype has ten or more counts. V usage is TRBV6-2 or TRBV6-3 and J usage is TRBJ2-3; no reliable D call. The ends were cut back, 4 bases at V and 0 bases at J, with 5 bases in the middle. This CDR3 has 13 amino acids. CDR1 and CDR2 (germline): MNHEY, SVGEGT. The CDR3 DNA reads as TGTGCCAGCAGTTTTTCTAGCACAGATACGCAGTATTTT. Translation: CASSFSSTDTQYF.

The chain employs TRBV9 and TRBJ2-5; 10 nucleotides match TRBD1. The length of the CDR3 is 16 residues. The J segment lost 4 bases and the V segment lost 0 bases, leaving 6 bases of the junction unmatched. Per the germline V gene, CDR1 is SGDLS and CDR2 is YYNGEE. CDR3 DNA: TGTGCCAGCAGCGTAGGGGTGACAGGGGGCCGAGAGACCCAGTACTTC. Translated: CASSVGVTGGRETQYF.

This chain links TRBV7-2 with TRBJ2-7, with D possibly TRBD1 on 6 matching bases. The V end lost 5 bases, the J end lost 0 bases, and 14 bases lay between the germline ends. This CDR3 contains 15 residues. Germline V lookup: CDR1 SGHTA, CDR2 FQGNSA. This chain's CDR3 is CASSVGHESSYEQYF. DNA of the CDR3: TGTGCCAGCAGCGTGGGACACGAAAGCTCCTACGAGCAGTACTTC.

In its sample, this clonotype was seen a few times. The chain carries TRBV5-8 and TRBJ2-7, with D maybe TRBD1 (6 bases). V was shortened by 4 bases and J by 5 bases, with 19 bases between the two germline ends. The CDR3 loop spans 15 amino acids. In germline, CDR1 is SGHTS, CDR2 YDEGEE. CDR3 residues: CASSHVSGDNHEQYF. CDR3 DNA sequence: TGTGCCAGCAGCCACGTGTCAGGGGACAATCACGAGCAGTACTTC.

This chain joins TRBV20-1 and TRBJ2-1; D is undetermined. Between the trimmed V and J ends, which lost 3 bases and 3 bases, there was a span of 15 bases. This CDR3 region has 15 residues. Per germline, CDR1 DFQATT and CDR2 SNEGSKA (reference sequence). As DNA, the CDR3 is TGCAGTGCTAGCTCAGATAACCGATACTACAATGAGCAGTTCTTC. Its translation: CSASSDNRYYNEQFF.

There are a few counts of this clonotype. The gene calls are TRBV5-8 and TRBJ1-5, with 8 bases lining up with TRBD1. Trimming took 0 bases from V and 6 from J; bases not matched to a gene: 2. The CDR3 runs to 14 residues. Germline V gives CDR1 SGHTS, CDR2 YDEGEE. The CDR3 DNA is TGTGCCAGCAGCTTGGCAGGGGGCCCTCAGCCCCAGCATTTT. It is translated as CASSLAGGPQPQHF.

The chain has TRBV7-6 and TRBJ1-5, with unresolved D. Looked up from germline, CDR1 is SGHVS and CDR2 is FNYEAQ. CDR3 length equals 15 residues. V was shortened by 5 bases and J by 4 bases, with 15 bases between the two germline ends. The CDR3 sequence: CASSRGSQRNQPQHF. The CDR3 DNA follows: TGTGCCAGCAGCCGAGGGTCACAGAGGAATCAGCCCCAGCATTTT.

This clonotype was observed a few times. The CDR3 DNA sequence: TGTGCCACCAGTGGGACGGGACTAGCGGGAGGAGAGACCCAGTACTTC. Translating gives CATSGTGLAGGETQYF. This sequence joins TRBV24-1 and TRBJ2-5; 15 nucleotides agree with TRBD2. Losses at the gene ends were 5 bases for V and 4 bases for J; bases not matched to a gene: 4. Germline V gene sequence: CDR1 KGHDR, CDR2 SFDVKD. The CDR3 spans 16 residues.

This chain joins TRBV10-3 and TRBJ2-3, with 7 bases fitting TRBD1. Trimming took 2 bases from V and 7 from J; bases not matched to a gene: 6. Looked up from germline, CDR1 is ENHRY and CDR2 is SYGVKD. This CDR3 comprises 14 residues. The CDR3 region is CAISEPTGSNTQYF. In DNA, the CDR3 is TGTGCCATCAGTGAGCCGACAGGGTCAAATACGCAGTATTTT.

This clonotype was observed a handful of times. The genes are TRBV20-1 and TRBJ2-1; 7 bases are shared with TRBD1. Per germline, CDR1 DFQATT and CDR2 SNEGSKA (reference sequence). J lost 4 bases, V lost 2 bases, and 11 bases had no gene match. The CDR3 runs 16 residues. The CDR3 region has the DNA TGCAGTGCTAGATACCACAGGGGCCCAAATTACAATGAGCAGTTCTTC. Translation gives CSARYHRGPNYNEQFF.

The rearrangement links TRBV15 to TRBJ2-1; D may be TRBD2 (7 bases). From germline, CDR1 is LNHNV and CDR2 YYDKDF (reference sequence). V shed 4 bases and J shed 8 bases, with 18 bases lying between them. This CDR3 comprises 15 residues. The CDR3 nucleotides are TGTGCCACCAGCAACGGGGGAGGGGGTGTTCATGAGCAGTTCTTC. This sequence encodes CATSNGGGGVHEQFF.